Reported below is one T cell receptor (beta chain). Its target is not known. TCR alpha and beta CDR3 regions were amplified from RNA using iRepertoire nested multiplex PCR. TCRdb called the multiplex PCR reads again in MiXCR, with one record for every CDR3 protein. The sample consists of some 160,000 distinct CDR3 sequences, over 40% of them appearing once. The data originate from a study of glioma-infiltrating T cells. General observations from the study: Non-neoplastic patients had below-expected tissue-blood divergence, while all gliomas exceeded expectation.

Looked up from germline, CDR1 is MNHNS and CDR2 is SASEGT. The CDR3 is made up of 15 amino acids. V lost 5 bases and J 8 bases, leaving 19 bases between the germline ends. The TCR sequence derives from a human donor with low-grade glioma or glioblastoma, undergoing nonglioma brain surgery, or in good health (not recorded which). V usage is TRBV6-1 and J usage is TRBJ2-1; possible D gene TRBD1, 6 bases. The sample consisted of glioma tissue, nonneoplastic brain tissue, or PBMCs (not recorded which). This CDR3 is CASSSDSRLYDEQFF. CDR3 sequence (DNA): TGTGCCAGCAGTTCGGACAGTAGGCTATACGATGAGCAGTTCTTC.